Below, 5 T cell receptor beta chains from the same sample are listed, as sequenced in a study of T cells in Graves' hyperthyroidism and ophthalmopathy. Researchers amplified the TCR beta CDR3 regions from RNA transcripts. First-round RT-PCR with HTBI primers amplified the TCR CDR3 region. MiXCR, applied by TCRdb to the multiplex PCR reads, yields one record per CDR3 protein. The sample gives 600,000 to 700,000 distinct CDR3 sequences, roughly 14% of which show up once; roughly 4.5% is in the top ten. The sample consisted of blood. These receptor sequences come from a woman aged 40 to 50 with Graves' ophthalmopathy.

This clonotype was counted at least ten times. The rearrangement links TRBV15 to TRBJ2-7; D is unresolved. CDR1 is LNHNV, CDR2 YYDKDF, per germline (reference sequence). V lost 0 bases and J lost 7, with 7 bases in between. There are 12 residues in the CDR3. In DNA form, the CDR3 reads TGTGCCACCAGCAGAGATGCCGGGGAGCAGTACTTC. It translates to CATSRDAGEQYF.

This clonotype was recorded many times. This chain uses TRBV20-1 with TRBJ1-2, with D possibly being TRBD1 (6 bases). CDR3 length: 13 residues. V gave up 3 bases and J gave up 4 bases, with 12 bases separating them. The germline gives CDR1 DFQATT, CDR2 SNEGSKA (reference sequence). CDR3 in DNA: TGCAGTGCTAGCCCAGGGGATGGCTATGGCTACACCTTC. This gives the protein CSASPGDGYGYTF.

The genes are TRBV20-1 and TRBJ1-5; no clear D gene. The CDR3 spans 15 residues. V was pared by 3 bases and J by 1 base, with 13 bases between. Looked up from germline, CDR1 is DFQATT and CDR2 is SNEGSKA (reference sequence). CDR3 region: CSASSSGHSNQPQHF. The DNA for the CDR3 is TGCAGTGCTAGTTCGTCAGGCCACAGCAATCAGCCCCAGCATTTT.

This clonotype was seen many times. The chain joins TRBV29-1 to TRBJ1-2, with a weak D call TRBD1 (6 bases). Germline CDR1 reads SQVTM; CDR2 reads ANQGSEA. This CDR3 has 12 residues. V lost 6 bases, J lost 3 bases, and 11 bases lay in between. The CDR3 here is CSVSGDDYGYTF. The CDR3 coding sequence is TGCAGCGTGTCAGGGGACGACTATGGCTACACCTTC. The whole variable domain, remainder taken from reference TRBV29-1 and TRBJ1-2, is SAVISQKPSRDICQRGTSLTIQCQVDSQVTMMFWYRQQPGQSLTLIATANQGSEATYESGFVIDKFPISRPNLTFSTLTVSNMSPEDSSIYLCSVSGDDYGYTFGSGTRLTVV.

This clonotype has a count of ten or more. This chain uses TRBV7-9 with TRBJ2-7; 11 bases line up with TRBD1. This CDR3 is built from 15 residues. V shed 3 bases and J 3 bases; nucleotides not matched to a gene: 4. Per the germline V gene, CDR1 is SEHNR and CDR2 is FQNEAQ (reference sequence). The CDR3 nucleotides are TGTGCCAGCAGCTTTGGACAGGGGGCCGACTACGAGCAGTACTTC. Translated, it gives CASSFGQGADYEQYF.